What follows are 20 T cell receptor beta chains derived from one specimen sequenced in a study of Graves' ophthalmopathy and Graves' hyperthyroidism. Amplification of TCR beta CDR3 regions used RNA transcripts. The workflow started with a first-round RT-PCR run with HTBI primers and then moved on to a second-round multiplex PCR. Via MiXCR, TCRdb re-called the multiplex PCR reads, giving one row per CDR3 protein. Of some 170,000 distinct CDR3 sequences in the sample, 30% to 45% were seen once. Sequencing was performed on peripheral blood. These receptors were collected from a man younger than 40 with Graves' ophthalmopathy.

This clonotype was seen only a few times. The genes are TRBV28 and TRBJ1-1; perhaps TRBD1 as D (5 bases). V gave up 2 bases and J gave up 0 bases, with 10 bases separating them. This CDR3 region has 15 residues. The germline CDR1 and CDR2 sequences are MDHEN and SYDVKM. Here the CDR3 reads CASSLAGTVNTEAFF. CDR3 in DNA: TGTGCCAGCAGTTTAGCTGGGACGGTGAACACTGAAGCTTTCTTT.

The sample holds one count of this clonotype. The chain is built from TRBV4-1 and TRBJ1-1; D is ambiguous. The CDR3 is made up of 15 amino acids. In germline, CDR1 is MGHRA, CDR2 YSYEKL. V was clipped by 5 bases and J by 1 base, with 14 bases between them. CDR3 DNA: TGCGCCAGCAGCTTGAGGGTATCACAGAACACTGAAGCTTTCTTT. Translated, it gives CASSLRVSQNTEAFF.

The V call is TRBV28, the J call TRBJ1-2; D remains unclear. With 2 bases removed from V and 8 bases from J, the gap between germline ends came to 12 bases. Germline-derived CDR1 and CDR2 are MDHEN and SYDVKM. The CDR3 contains 13 residues. This CDR3 reads CASSLGGLEGYTF. In nucleotides, the CDR3 is TGTGCCAGCAGTTTAGGTGGGCTTGAAGGCTACACCTTC.

The rearrangement uses TRBV2 and TRBJ2-5; perhaps TRBD1 as D (6 bases). This CDR3 is 13 amino acids long. Germline CDR1 is SNHLY and CDR2 is FYNNEI. Trimming took 7 bases from V and 5 from J, leaving 14 bases between them. As DNA, the CDR3 is TGTGCCAGCACAGCGACAGGCTGGGAGACCCAGTACTTC. Its translation is CASTATGWETQYF. Based on the CDR3 plus reference TRBV2 and TRBJ2-5, the full variable domain is EPEVTQTPSHQVTQMGQEVILRCVPISNHLYFYWYRQILGQKVEFLVSFYNNEISEKSEIFDDQFSVERPDGSNFTLKIRSTKLEDSAMYFCASTATGWETQYFGPGTRLLVL.

The chain is built from TRBV12-3 or TRBV12-4 and TRBJ2-5, with D maybe TRBD1 (6 bases). V lost 6 bases and J 2 bases, leaving 13 bases between the germline ends. The CDR3 sequence is 14 residues long. The CDR3 DNA reads as TGTGCCAGCAGACTTAACAGGGATCAAGAGACCCAGTACTTC. Encoded protein: CASRLNRDQETQYF.

The sample holds a few counts of this clonotype. The chain employs TRBV6-2 or TRBV6-3 and TRBJ1-1; TRBD1 matches at 7 bases. CDR3 size: 14 residues. V was clipped by 0 bases and J by 4 bases; unmatched bases: 2. CDR1 is MNHEY and CDR2 is SVGEGT in the germline V gene. CDR3 bases: TGTGCCAGCAGTTACTCGCGGGACAGCACTGAAGCTTTCTTT. Translated: CASSYSRDSTEAFF.

The V call is TRBV12-3 or TRBV12-4, the J call TRBJ2-7, with 8 bases identical to TRBD1. The CDR3 length is 16 residues. V lost 7 bases to trimming and J lost 2 bases; unmatched junction nucleotides: 13. The CDR3 sequence: CASTKLTGVPTYEQYF. The DNA of the CDR3 is TGTGCCAGCACCAAATTGACAGGGGTCCCTACCTACGAGCAGTACTTC.

This chain uses TRBV6-1 with TRBJ1-2; 8 bases agree with TRBD1. CDR1 MNHNS and CDR2 SASEGT come from the germline V gene. The CDR3 is made up of 16 amino acids. V dropped 0 bases and J dropped 3; count of bases not matched to a gene: 6. The CDR3 nucleotides read TGTGCCAGCAGTGAAGCGCTGGGACAGGTGCACTATGGCTACACCTTC. The encoded protein is CASSEALGQVHYGYTF.

This rearrangement joins TRBV30 to TRBJ1-2, with D maybe TRBD1 (6 bases). The CDR3 loop spans 16 amino acids. The V end lost 2 bases, the J end lost 0 bases, and 16 bases lay between the germline ends. The germline CDR1 and CDR2 sequences are GTSNPN and SVGIG (reference sequence). This chain's CDR3 is CAWSKDGQLSNYGYTF. CDR3 sequence (DNA): TGTGCCTGGAGTAAGGATGGACAGTTGTCTAACTATGGCTACACCTTC.

This clonotype was counted ten times or more. The chain uses TRBV7-8 and TRBJ1-2; 7 bases map to TRBD1. Germline assignment: CDR1 SGHVS and CDR2 FQNEAQ. There are 14 residues in the CDR3. V was pared by 6 bases and J by 2 bases, with 6 bases of the junction left unmatched. The CDR3 loop reads CASSPGGSNYGYTF. The CDR3 nucleotides read TGTGCCAGCAGTCCAGGGGGGTCCAACTATGGCTACACCTTC.

Many counts were recorded for this clonotype. The chain uses TRBV28 and TRBJ2-5; 9 bases are a match to TRBD2. V shed 6 bases and J 5 bases; nucleotides not matched to a gene: 7. The CDR3 is 14 residues long. Germline CDR1 MDHEN, CDR2 SYDVKM. CDR3: CASRTGTSKETQYF. The DNA of the CDR3 is TGTGCCAGCAGAACCGGGACTAGCAAGGAGACCCAGTACTTC.

There are many counts of this clonotype. The chain uses TRBV20-1 and TRBJ2-7, with TRBD1 as a possible D gene (6 bases). The CDR3 loop spans 14 amino acids. Germline V lookup: CDR1 DFQATT, CDR2 SNEGSKA (reference sequence). The V and J ends lost 2 bases and 3 bases respectively, with 14 bases between them. DNA of the CDR3: TGCAGTGCTAGATCACTGGACAGTCTCTACGAGCAGTACTTC. This gives the protein CSARSLDSLYEQYF.

The CDR3 region has the DNA TGTGCCAGCAGCTTCCGACAGGGAGGATACTACGAGCAGTACTTC. It is translated as CASSFRQGGYYEQYF. This chain connects TRBV11-2 to TRBJ2-7; D possibly corresponds to TRBD1 (7 bases). Germline V gene data show CDR1 as SGHAT and CDR2 as FQNNGV. The ends were cut back, 3 bases at V and 3 bases at J, with 15 bases in the middle. This CDR3 contains 15 residues. Supplemented by reference TRBV11-2 and TRBJ2-7, the full variable domain reads EAGVAQSPRYKIIEKRQSVAFWCNPISGHATLYWYQQILGQGPKLLIQFQNNGVVDDSQLPKDRFSAERLKGVDSTLKIQPAKLEDSAVYLCASSFRQGGYYEQYFGPGTRLTVT.

The genes are TRBV12-3 or TRBV12-4 and TRBJ2-5, with D uncertain. V gave up 5 bases and J gave up 6 bases, with 10 bases separating them. The CDR3 has 12 amino acids. CDR3 in amino acids: CASSPAEQTQYF. CDR3 in DNA: TGTGCCAGCAGTCCAGCCGAGCAGACCCAGTACTTC.

The chain is built from TRBV6-1 and TRBJ1-1; 7 bases are shared with TRBD1. With V trimmed by 5 bases and J by 5 bases, 17 bases remained unmatched. The CDR3 extends over 17 amino acids. Germline assignment: CDR1 MNHNS and CDR2 SASEGT. The CDR3 sequence: CASSLRGGRGRRTEAFF. The CDR3 DNA is TGTGCCAGCAGTCTCAGGGGGGGACGTGGTAGGAGGACTGAAGCTTTCTTT.

This clonotype has at least ten counts. This may be a read error, as it is one base from a much larger clone. In DNA, the CDR3 is TGTGCCTGGAGTGGAGAAGGAAAAGCTAACTATGGCTGCACCTTC. It encodes CAWSGEGKANYGCTF. The chain recombines TRBV30 with TRBJ1-2, with unresolved D. Germline V gives CDR1 GTSNPN, CDR2 SVGIG (reference sequence). The CDR3 length is 15 residues.

A single count supports this clonotype. J is TRBJ2-7 and V is TRBV15; D not resolved. The CDR3 sequence is 15 residues long. From germline, CDR1 is LNHNV and CDR2 YYDKDF (reference sequence). Trimming removed 0 bases at V and 5 bases at J, with 14 bases between. CDR3 sequence (DNA): TGTGCCACCAGCAGAGATGGAAGAGGCTGGGACGAGCAGTACTTC. This sequence encodes CATSRDGRGWDEQYF.

The chain carries TRBV6-2 or TRBV6-3 and TRBJ2-7, with a weak D call TRBD1 (5 bases). CDR3 length: 16 residues. Germline CDR1 reads MNHEY; CDR2 reads SVGEGT. Trimming removed 5 bases at V and 3 bases at J, with 20 bases between. CDR3 region: CASSTPTDILYYEQYF. The CDR3 bases are TGTGCCAGCAGTACGCCGACAGACATCCTCTACTACGAGCAGTACTTC.

This clonotype was seen a few times. The V gene is TRBV6-5, the J gene TRBJ2-5, with 12 bases identical to TRBD2. Germline V gives CDR1 MNHEY, CDR2 SVGAGI. The CDR3 runs to 17 residues. The V gene end was trimmed by 2 bases and the J gene end by 1 base; junction bases not matched to a gene: 5. The CDR3 nucleotides are TGTGCCAGCAGTTACCGACTGACTAGCGGGAGCCAAGAGACCCAGTACTTC. It yields the protein CASSYRLTSGSQETQYF.

In this sample, this clonotype turned up many times. In DNA form, the CDR3 reads TGCAGCGTTACAGCCCCGGGACGGAACTATGGCTACACCTTC. This encodes CSVTAPGRNYGYTF. This rearrangement joins TRBV29-1 to TRBJ1-2, with D maybe TRBD1 (5 bases). The V end was cut by 5 bases, the J end by 2 bases, with 15 bases between. The length of the CDR3 is 14 residues. The germline CDR1 and CDR2 sequences are SQVTM and ANQGSEA. The complete variable domain, with remaining parts taken from reference TRBV29-1 and TRBJ1-2, reads SAVISQKPSRDICQRGTSLTIQCQVDSQVTMMFWYRQQPGQSLTLIATANQGSEATYESGFVIDKFPISRPNLTFSTLTVSNMSPEDSSIYLCSVTAPGRNYGYTFGSGTRLTVV.